The 21 T cell receptor beta chains reported below all come from one sample, sequenced in a study of T cell responses to AZD1222 COVID-19 vaccine. Data came from immunoSEQ multiplex PCR; TCRdb stores just in-frame clones and leaves some out. The top ten hold around 15% of the sample, which has about 56,000 clones, 80% to 90% seen once. The sequencing used peripheral blood, collected on day 0 of AZD1222 vaccination. The receptors stem from an adult in good health.

CDR3 protein: CASIGAKETQYF. In DNA form, the CDR3 reads TGTGCCAGCATAGGGGCGAAAGAGACCCAGTACTTC. The rearrangement joins TRBV2 to TRBJ2-5; TRBD1 might be the D (5 bases). V lost 7 bases and J lost 3, with 9 bases in between. The CDR3 length is 12 residues. Germline loops: CDR1 SNHLY, CDR2 FYNNEI.

The rearrangement links TRBV5-1 to TRBJ1-5; 9 bases agree with TRBD1. The V segment lost 5 bases and the J segment 4 bases; nucleotides outside the gene matches: 7. Germline lookup yields CDR1 SGHRS and CDR2 YFSETQ. The CDR3 is made up of 15 amino acids. Here the CDR3 DNA reads TGCGCCAGCAGTTCCGGACAGGGGATAAATCAGCCCCAGCATTTT. Translation: CASSSGQGINQPQHF.

The V and J genes are TRBV4-2 and TRBJ1-1; no definite D call. The germline gives CDR1 LGHNA, CDR2 YNFKEQ. V lost 3 bases, J lost 3 bases, and 11 bases lay in between. CDR3 length: 14 amino acids. CDR3 coding DNA: TGTGCCAGCAGCCACCAAACCGCGGACACTGAAGCTTTCTTT. Protein sequence: CASSHQTADTEAFF.

The V call is TRBV3-1 (or the pseudogene TRBV3-2), the J call TRBJ2-3, with TRBD2 as a possible D gene (6 bases). The germline V gene has CDR1 LGHDT and CDR2 YNNKEL (reference sequence). CDR3 size: 14 residues. The V end lost 0 bases, the J end lost 11 bases, and 15 bases lay between the germline ends. The CDR3 coding sequence is TGTGCCAGCAGCCAAGATCCCCATCGGCGGGGGCAGTATTTT. This sequence encodes CASSQDPHRRGQYF.

This sequence joins TRBV7-8 and TRBJ2-7; tentatively, D is TRBD1 or TRBD2 (5 bases each). V lost 4 bases to trimming and J lost 5 bases, with 21 bases between them. This CDR3 spans 16 amino acids. The germline CDR1 and CDR2 sequences are SGHVS and FQNEAQ. The CDR3 sequence is CASSSSLMGERDEQYF. CDR3 bases: TGTGCCAGCAGCTCCTCTCTGATGGGGGAAAGGGACGAGCAGTACTTC.

This clone has only one observation. The chain combines TRBV28 with TRBJ1-5; the D gene is possibly TRBD1 (5 bases). The CDR3 is made up of 14 amino acids. V was pared by 6 bases and J by 7 bases, with 16 bases between. The germline V gene encodes CDR1 MDHEN and CDR2 SYDVKM. CDR3 loop: CASRLTDSRQPQHF. The DNA for the CDR3 is TGTGCCAGCAGACTCACAGACAGCAGGCAGCCCCAGCATTTT.

The V call is TRBV7-2, the J call TRBJ1-1; the D is unclear. Per the germline V gene, CDR1 is SGHTA and CDR2 is FQGNSA. With 6 bases removed from V and 2 bases from J, the gap between germline ends came to 10 bases. This CDR3 is built from 13 residues. The CDR3 DNA is TGTGCCAGCAGGTTACAAATTAACACTGAAGCTTTCTTT. Its translation is CASRLQINTEAFF.

This clone was seen just once. V and J are TRBV2 and TRBJ1-2; 12 bases align to TRBD1. Trimming at V came to 3 bases and at J to 13 bases, leaving 9 bases not matched to a gene. There are 14 residues in the CDR3. Germline-derived CDR1 and CDR2 are SNHLY and FYNNEI. The CDR3 reads CASSERRGQGAFTF. CDR3 sequence (DNA): TGTGCCAGCAGTGAGCGAAGGGGACAGGGGGCGTTCACCTTC.

This clone showed up just once. The DNA for the CDR3 is TGTGCCAGCAGTTACCGAATGGGACAGCCGAGCTCCTACAATGAGCAGTTCTTC. It translates to CASSYRMGQPSSYNEQFF. The chain recombines TRBV6-2 or TRBV6-3 with TRBJ2-1; TRBD1 matches at 7 bases. The germline CDR1 and CDR2 sequences are MNHEY and SVGEGT. V gave up 2 bases and J gave up 0 bases; unmatched junction bases: 10. The CDR3 is 18 residues long.

The chain combines TRBV6-6 with TRBJ2-7; D remains unclear. CDR1 MNHNY and CDR2 SVGAGI come from the germline V gene (reference sequence). The CDR3 runs to 11 residues. V was cut by 0 bases and J by 6 bases, with 3 bases left in between. CDR3 residues: CASSYSSEQYF. The CDR3 DNA reads TGTGCCAGCAGTTACTCGTCCGAGCAGTACTTC.

The chain carries TRBV2 and TRBJ1-6; D is ambiguous. The V end was cut by 0 bases, the J end by 0 bases, with 9 bases between. This CDR3 has 17 amino acids. CDR1 SNHLY and CDR2 FYNNEI come from the germline V gene. DNA for the CDR3: TGTGCCAGCAGTGAAGCTAGGGATTACTCCTATAATTCACCCCTCCACTTT. This codes for CASSEARDYSYNSPLHF.

This clone was counted once. One end of the junction does not line up with germline, which may come from a read error. The rearrangement joins TRBV15 to TRBJ2-7, with D unclear. The CDR3 is made up of 14 amino acids. Germline V CDR1 and CDR2: LNHNV, YYDKDF (reference sequence). CDR3 in DNA: TGTGCCACCAGTAGAGACAAGACCTCCTACGAGCAGTACTTC. Translating gives CATSRDKTSYEQYF.

The chain combines TRBV7-9 with TRBJ1-2; D may be TRBD1 (5 bases). Germline CDR1 and CDR2: SEHNR and FQNEAQ (reference sequence). This CDR3 has 14 amino acids. The ends were cut back, 6 bases at V and 4 bases at J, with 15 bases in the middle. The CDR3: CASSIQGHIYGYTF. Written as DNA, the CDR3 is TGTGCCAGCAGTATACAAGGACATATCTATGGCTACACCTTC.

The count of this clone is one. The J gene is TRBJ1-2, the V gene TRBV6-6; D is undetermined. The V and J ends lost 2 bases and 4 bases respectively, with 14 bases between them. The CDR3 loop spans 15 amino acids. Germline V lookup: CDR1 MNHNY, CDR2 SVGAGI (reference sequence). The CDR3 region has the DNA TGTGCCAGCAGTTACGCAGGAGGGAGTAGCTATGGCTACACCTTC. This codes for CASSYAGGSSYGYTF.

As regards this clone: Its ends do not fully match the called genes, so a read error is possible. The chain joins TRBV7-2 to TRBJ1-5, with 7 bases matching TRBD1. The CDR3 runs 15 residues. Germline CDR1 is SGHTA and CDR2 is FQGNSA. Here the CDR3 reads CASSLVAGGVQPQHF. The CDR3 DNA reads TGTGCCAGCAGTTTAGTAGCAGGGGGTGTTCAGCCCCAGCATTTT.

This chain joins TRBV20-1 and TRBJ1-1; D is unresolved. CDR3 length: 11 residues. The germline gives CDR1 DFQATT, CDR2 SNEGSKA (reference sequence). Trimming took off 6 bases at V and 5 bases at J, with 10 bases between the two ends. CDR3 residues: CSAYWGTEAFF. The CDR3 coding sequence is TGCAGTGCGTACTGGGGTACTGAAGCTTTCTTT.

The chain recombines TRBV19 with TRBJ2-2; tentatively, D is TRBD2 (6 bases). There are 14 residues in the CDR3. Germline V lookup: CDR1 LNHDA, CDR2 SQIVND (reference sequence). Trimming took 6 bases from V and 6 from J, leaving 14 bases between them. CDR3 region: CASSGFGGAGELFF. The CDR3 DNA follows: TGTGCCAGTAGCGGCTTCGGGGGTGCCGGGGAGCTGTTTTTT.

V and J are TRBV28 and TRBJ1-5; D may be TRBD1 (5 bases). The CDR3 totals 12 residues. The V end lost 4 bases, the J end lost 11 bases, and 12 bases lay between the germline ends. Germline CDR1 MDHEN, CDR2 SYDVKM. CDR3 sequence: CASSSGPTSQHF. The CDR3 DNA is TGTGCCAGCAGTTCGGGGCCAACGTCCCAGCATTTT.

The chain is built from TRBV6-5 and TRBJ2-7, with D perhaps matching TRBD1 or TRBD2 (5 bases each). V was trimmed by 2 bases and J by 12 bases, leaving 20 bases between them. The CDR3 contains 14 residues. Germline values: CDR1 MNHEY, CDR2 SVGAGI. DNA for the CDR3: TGTGCCAGCAGTTACACCGGGACGCACCTAATCCTGTACTTC. This codes for CASSYTGTHLILYF.

This chain joins TRBV6-1 and TRBJ2-5; D ambiguous. Germline V gene lookup returns CDR1 MNHNS and CDR2 SASEGT. The CDR3 length is 16 residues. The germline V and J ends were trimmed by 1 base and 1 base, with 13 bases remaining between them. CDR3 bases: TGTGCCAGCAGTGAAGTGGGGATTATTTTCCAAGAGACCCAGTACTTC. This translates into CASSEVGIIFQETQYF.

The chain is built from TRBV28 and TRBJ2-7; the D gene is possibly TRBD2 (6 bases). V shed 4 bases and J shed 5 bases, with 18 bases lying between them. Germline V gene lookup returns CDR1 MDHEN and CDR2 SYDVKM. The CDR3 covers 15 residues. In DNA form, the CDR3 reads TGTGCCAGCAGTTCGGGTGGGCAGGGAGGCGACGAGCAGTACTTC. Amino acids: CASSSGGQGGDEQYF.